This TCR beta chain was retrieved from a study of T cells in Graves' hyperthyroidism and ophthalmopathy. TCR beta CDR3 regions were amplified from RNA transcripts. The TCR CDR3 first-round RT-PCR relied on the HTBI primer set. MiXCR, applied by TCRdb to the multiplex PCR reads, yields one record per CDR3 protein. The sample comprises 280,000 or so distinct CDR3 sequences, 13% to 15% of which are singletons, and around 31% rests with the top ten. In its sample, this clonotype was seen many times. The J segment lost 3 bases and the V segment lost 6 bases, leaving 3 bases of the junction unmatched. The CDR3 extends over 13 amino acids. Per the germline V gene, CDR1 is KGHSH and CDR2 is LQKENI.

The sample taken for sequencing was blood. The chain is built from TRBV18 and TRBJ1-2; 8 positions agree with TRBD1. This TCR derives from a woman between 45 and 65 years old with Graves' hyperthyroidism that later progressed to Graves' ophthalmopathy. CDR3 loop: CASSQQGDYGYTF. In nucleotides, the CDR3 is TGTGCCAGCTCTCAACAGGGGGACTATGGCTACACCTTC.